This TCR beta chain was observed in a study of spatial heterogeneity in lung cancer. This clonotype appeared many times. V dropped 0 bases and J dropped 9 bases, with 15 bases sitting between them. The CDR3 runs 15 residues. CDR1 is DFQATT, CDR2 SNEGSKA, per germline (reference sequence). The presence of a unique molecular identifier marked each TCR cDNA molecule. TCRdb recomputed calls from the 5' RACE reads with MiXCR, one row per CDR3 protein. The profile covers 20,000 to 25,000 distinct CDR3 sequences, with roughly 4.5% appearing a single time and nearly 7.5% taken by the ten largest. The time point was: sample taken at primary tumor resection. The cohort: around 77 early-stage, untreated non-small cell lung cancer patients.

The chain uses TRBV20-1 and TRBJ1-6; TRBD1 is a possible D gene (6 bases). This clonotype was obtained from a male donor with early-stage non-small cell lung cancer. Source: PBMCs, taken at surgery. CDR3 in amino acids: CSAREGGGVGSPLHF. The CDR3 bases are TGCAGTGCTAGAGAAGGGGGGGGCGTCGGTTCACCCCTCCACTTT.